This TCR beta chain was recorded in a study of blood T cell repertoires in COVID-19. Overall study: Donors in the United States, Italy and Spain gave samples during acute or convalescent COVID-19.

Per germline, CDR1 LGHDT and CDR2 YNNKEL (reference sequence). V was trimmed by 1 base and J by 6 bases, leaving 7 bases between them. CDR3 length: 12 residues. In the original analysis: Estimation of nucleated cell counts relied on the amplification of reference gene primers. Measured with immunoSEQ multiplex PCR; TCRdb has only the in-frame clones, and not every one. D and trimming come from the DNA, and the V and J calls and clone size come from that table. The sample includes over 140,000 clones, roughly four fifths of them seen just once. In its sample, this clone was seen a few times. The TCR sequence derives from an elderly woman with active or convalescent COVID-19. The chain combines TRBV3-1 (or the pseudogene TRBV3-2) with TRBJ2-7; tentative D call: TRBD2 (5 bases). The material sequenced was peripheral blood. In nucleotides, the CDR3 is TGTGCCAGCAGCCAAGTAGGAGGCGAGCAGTACTTC. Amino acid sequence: CASSQVGGEQYF.